This T cell receptor (beta chain) stems from a study of T-cell reconstitution after alpha-beta-depleted transplantation in children. This CDR3 region has 17 residues. V lost 2 bases, J lost 0 bases, and 16 bases lay in between. Per germline, CDR1 SGHAT and CDR2 FQNNGV. Unique molecular identifiers were incorporated into the prepared TCRbeta library. TCRdb independently ran MiXCR on the PCR reads; one entry per CDR3 protein. The profile shows more than 550,000 distinct CDR3 sequences, roughly a tenth of them singletons. The chain has TRBV11-2 and TRBJ1-1; maybe TRBD1 (6 bases). This receptor was taken from a human donor who donated a stem cell graft to a child with acute myeloid leukemia. This specimen was PBMCs from the stem cell graft donor, taken from the stem cell graft. Written as DNA, the CDR3 is TGTGCCAGCAGCTTAATGGGGGCAGGGGCCCTGAACACTGAAGCTTTCTTT. Translation: CASSLMGAGALNTEAFF. The complete variable domain, with remaining parts taken from reference TRBV11-2 and TRBJ1-1, reads EAGVAQSPRYKIIEKRQSVAFWCNPISGHATLYWYQQILGQGPKLLIQFQNNGVVDDSQLPKDRFSAERLKGVDSTLKIQPAKLEDSAVYLCASSLMGAGALNTEAFFGQGTRLTVV.